This T cell receptor beta chain stems from a study of blood T cell repertoires in COVID-19. Study-level information: The United States, Italy and Spain were the sources of the acute and convalescent COVID-19 samples. PBMCs, B-cell-depleted T cells, or T cells were the source of the cDNA or gDNA that made up the material.

CDR3 length equals 16 residues. The V and J ends lost 0 bases and 1 base, in that order; junction bases with no gene match: 3. The germline gives CDR1 SGHRS, CDR2 YFSETQ. Those enrolled in Seattle joined during active infection and were followed longitudinally afterward. This table comes from immunoSEQ multiplex PCR, and its TCRdb copy is limited to in-frame clones, with some not included. The data hold roughly 500,000 clones, with roughly 87% observed a single time. V is TRBV5-1 and J is TRBJ1-1; 10 bases are shared with TRBD1. This sequence was found in a man aged 18 to 29 with COVID-19, enrolled during active disease. Sequenced input: peripheral blood. CDR3 protein: CASSLDGQGGNTEAFF. In DNA, the CDR3 is TGCGCCAGCAGCTTGGACGGACAGGGGGGGAACACTGAAGCTTTCTTT.